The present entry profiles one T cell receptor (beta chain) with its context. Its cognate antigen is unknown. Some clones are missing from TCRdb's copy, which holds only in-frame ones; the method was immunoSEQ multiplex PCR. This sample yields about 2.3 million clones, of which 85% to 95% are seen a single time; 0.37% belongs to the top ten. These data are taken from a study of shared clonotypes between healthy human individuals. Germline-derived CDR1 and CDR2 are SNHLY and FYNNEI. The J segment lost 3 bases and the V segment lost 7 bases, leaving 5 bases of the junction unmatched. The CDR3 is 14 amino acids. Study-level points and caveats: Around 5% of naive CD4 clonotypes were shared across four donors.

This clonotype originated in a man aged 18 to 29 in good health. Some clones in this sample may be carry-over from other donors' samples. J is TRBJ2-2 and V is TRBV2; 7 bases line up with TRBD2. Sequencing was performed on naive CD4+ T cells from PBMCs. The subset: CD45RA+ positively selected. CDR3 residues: CASIASGYTGELFF. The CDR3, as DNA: TGTGCCAGCATCGCTAGCGGCTACACCGGGGAGCTGTTTTTT.